This T cell receptor beta chain comes out of a study of neurological immune-mediated disorders. Study summary: Within the group of approximately 35 multiple sclerosis patients, approximately 31 were relapsing-remitting, while 3 were secondary progressive. Study results and caveats: In HTLV-1-associated myelopathy, TCR clonal expansion was greatest, whereas multiple sclerosis had the least, falling below healthy controls.

The germline V gene encodes CDR1 DFQATT and CDR2 SNEGSKA (reference sequence). Trimming took 3 bases from V and 4 from J; bases not matched to a gene: 6. The CDR3 covers 13 residues. Template-switch 5'RACE cDNA synthesis added a 10-nucleotide unique molecular identifier. TCRdb reprocessed the 5' RACE reads with MiXCR, giving one entry per CDR3 protein. The sample lists about 95,000 distinct CDR3 sequences, roughly 3.5% occurring once. This clonotype was recorded many times. Its matching antigen is unknown. The V and J genes are TRBV20-1 and TRBJ2-7; 7 bases are a match to TRBD2. The TCR comes from a woman aged 18-29 years with multiple sclerosis. The sequenced material came from PBMCs. The CDR3 nucleotides are TGCAGTGCTAGTGCGGGGGATAGTTACGAGCAGTACTTC. Its protein product is CSASAGDSYEQYF.